This TCR beta chain was captured in a study of blood T cell repertoires in COVID-19. The overall study: Both acute and convalescent COVID-19 samples were obtained from the United States, Italy and Spain.

There are many counts of this clone. Sequencing used immunoSEQ multiplex PCR; TCRdb keeps in-frame clones, though not all of them. The repertoire consists of 50,000 to 75,000 clones, with approximately 81% occurring once and the leading ten covering around 30%. This CDR3 has 15 amino acids. Germline CDR1 is MNHEY and CDR2 is SMNVEV (reference sequence). Trimming shortened V by 0 bases and J by 5 bases, and 11 bases separated the two germline ends. The V call is TRBV27, the J call TRBJ1-5; the D is unclear. The sequence was obtained from a woman of 80 years or more with active or convalescent COVID-19. The specimen was peripheral blood. The CDR3 reads CASSLSRGSDQPQHF. CDR3 DNA: TGTGCCAGCAGTTTATCTAGAGGGTCGGATCAGCCCCAGCATTTT.